Sequencing of this TCR beta chain was carried out in a study of blood T cell repertoires in COVID-19. Clones were read by immunoSEQ multiplex PCR, and TCRdb kept only the in-frame ones, dropping some. The sample lists more than 95,000 clones, approximately 82% occurring once. The germline V gene encodes CDR1 MNHNY and CDR2 SVGAGI (reference sequence). V was clipped by 6 bases and J by 7 bases, with 19 bases between them. The CDR3 has 16 amino acids. Input material: peripheral blood. The receptor was derived from a man in his sixties with acute or convalescent COVID-19. The chain combines TRBV6-6 with TRBJ1-6, with a tentative D call TRBD1 (5 bases). For the CDR3, the DNA is TGTGCCAGCAGGGGGCCGAGGGGAGGATACAATTCACCCCTCCACTTT. It is translated as CASRGPRGGYNSPLHF.